These 19 T cell receptor beta chains were sequenced from one sample in a study of identical twins. One entry per CDR3 protein, called by TCRdb with MiXCR from the 5' RACE reads. The sample records roughly 250,000 distinct CDR3 sequences, 6% to 8.5% being singletons. These records were also assigned to another study, of yellow fever vaccine responses in identical twins.

The sample taken for sequencing was CD8+ T cells sorted from blood. Receptor source: a woman between 18 and 30 years old in good health.

This clonotype showed up many times. This chain joins TRBV12-3 or TRBV12-4 and TRBJ1-1; 7 bases map to TRBD1. The CDR3 totals 15 residues. V gave up 3 bases and J gave up 0 bases; unmatched junction bases: 4. The CDR3 DNA reads TGTGCCAGCAGTTTGGCAGGGGGGATGAACACTGAAGCTTTCTTT. It yields the protein CASSLAGGMNTEAFF.

This clonotype came up many times. V is TRBV27 and J is TRBJ1-2; D may be TRBD1 (5 bases). Germline assignment: CDR1 MNHEY and CDR2 SMNVEV (reference sequence). The ends were cut back, 4 bases at V and 4 bases at J, with 10 bases in the middle. This CDR3 has 13 residues. CDR3 in amino acids: CASSSDRIYGYTF. The CDR3 region has the DNA TGTGCCAGCAGTTCCGACAGAATCTATGGCTACACCTTC.

The rearrangement joins TRBV5-4 to TRBJ2-3; D remains ambiguous. The CDR3 is made up of 14 amino acids. Per the germline V gene, CDR1 is SGHNT and CDR2 is YYREEE (reference sequence). Trimming pared 3 bases from V and 4 bases from J, leaving 12 bases between. The DNA for the CDR3 is TGTGCCAGCAGCTCCCGGGCGGCTCCAGATACGCAGTATTTT. Protein sequence: CASSSRAAPDTQYF. The full variable domain, its missing parts supplied by reference TRBV5-4 and TRBJ2-3, is ETGVTQSPTHLIKTRGQQVTLRCSSQSGHNTVSWYQQALGQGPQFIFQYYREEENGRGNFPPRFSGLQFPNYSSELNVNALELDDSALYLCASSSRAAPDTQYFGPGTRLTVL.

This clonotype showed up many times. The CDR3: CATSDHQIRQGSTGELFF. CDR3 in DNA: TGTGCCACCAGTGACCACCAGATTAGACAGGGATCCACCGGGGAGCTGTTTTTT. V and J are TRBV24-1 and TRBJ2-2; 7 bases fit TRBD1. V lost 4 bases and J lost 4; bases outside the gene matches: 14. Germline V gene sequence: CDR1 KGHDR, CDR2 SFDVKD. This CDR3 has 18 residues.

This clonotype was seen repeatedly, ten times or more. V usage is TRBV15 and J usage is TRBJ2-2; D unclear. V was cut by 5 bases and J by 7 bases, with 17 bases left in between. The CDR3 is 15 amino acids. CDR1 and CDR2 from the germline V gene are LNHNV and YYDKDF (reference sequence). CDR3: CATSQIVGYDGELFF. CDR3 coding DNA: TGTGCCACCAGCCAAATCGTGGGGTATGACGGGGAGCTGTTTTTT.

CDR3 loop: CATNGQGKTSGRSDEQYF. The CDR3 coding sequence is TGTGCCACCAATGGACAGGGGAAGACTAGCGGGAGGTCTGACGAGCAGTACTTC. The chain combines TRBV27 with TRBJ2-7, with 13 bases aligning to TRBD2. The CDR3 is made up of 18 amino acids. Per the germline V gene, CDR1 is MNHEY and CDR2 is SMNVEV (reference sequence). Trimming at V came to 10 bases and at J to 5 bases, leaving 20 bases not matched to a gene.

V is TRBV4-2 and J is TRBJ2-5, with 10 bases identical to TRBD1. The germline V gene has CDR1 LGHNA and CDR2 YNFKEQ. This CDR3 has 16 amino acids. J gave up 4 bases and V 1 base, and 6 bases lay outside the gene matches. CDR3 loop: CASSQGRTGGAETQYF. CDR3 bases: TGTGCCAGCAGCCAAGGGAGGACAGGGGGAGCAGAGACCCAGTACTTC.

This chain joins TRBV6-1 and TRBJ1-6, with D possibly matching TRBD1 (5 bases). Germline values: CDR1 MNHNS, CDR2 SASEGT. The CDR3 loop spans 17 amino acids. V was pared by 5 bases and J by 7 bases, with 21 bases between. Here the CDR3 reads CASSRQGEILWNSPLHF. The CDR3 region has the DNA TGTGCCAGCAGTCGTCAGGGTGAAATTCTTTGGAATTCACCCCTCCACTTT.

This clonotype has at least ten counts. The chain links TRBV5-6 to TRBJ2-1, with TRBD1 as a possible D gene (6 bases). With 2 bases removed from V and 8 bases from J, the gap between germline ends came to 11 bases. This CDR3 contains 13 residues. CDR1 and CDR2 (germline): SGHDT, YYEEEE. CDR3 loop: CASSLGTFDEQFF. The CDR3 nucleotides are TGTGCCAGCAGCTTAGGGACATTCGATGAGCAGTTCTTC.

This clonotype was picked up many times. The gene calls are TRBV24-1 and TRBJ2-1, with 10 bases lining up with TRBD2. This CDR3 region has 16 residues. Germline loops: CDR1 KGHDR, CDR2 SFDVKD. The V gene end was trimmed by 4 bases and the J gene end by 4 bases; junction bases not matched to a gene: 6. CDR3 region: CATSEVEREGYNEQFF. As DNA, the CDR3 is TGTGCCACCAGTGAAGTTGAGCGGGAGGGATACAATGAGCAGTTCTTC.

This clonotype was counted ten times or more. The chain has TRBV3-1 and TRBJ2-2, with D perhaps TRBD2 (7 bases). The CDR3 is made up of 15 amino acids. V lost 7 bases and J lost 1, with 13 bases in between. Germline CDR1 and CDR2: LGHDT and YNNKEL (reference sequence). The CDR3 nucleotides read TGTGCCAGCACGGGGGCTAGCGGGAACACCGGGGAGCTGTTTTTT. Its translation: CASTGASGNTGELFF.

This clonotype has a handful of counts. This sequence joins TRBV6-5 and TRBJ2-7; tentative D call: TRBD1 (5 bases). Germline values: CDR1 MNHEY, CDR2 SVGAGI. With 0 bases removed from V and 2 bases from J, the gap between germline ends came to 11 bases. CDR3 length: 15 amino acids. The CDR3 reads CASSYSIDRTYEQYF. CDR3 in DNA: TGTGCCAGCAGTTACTCGATTGACAGAACCTACGAGCAGTACTTC.

This chain joins TRBV12-3 or TRBV12-4 and TRBJ1-6; D unresolved. This CDR3 is 13 amino acids long. With 3 bases removed from V and 10 bases from J, the gap between germline ends came to 10 bases. This CDR3 reads CASSFRAGSPLHF. For the CDR3, the DNA is TGTGCCAGCAGTTTCCGGGCGGGATCACCCCTCCACTTT.

This clonotype turned up a few times. CDR3 residues: CASSMSGPFSGELFF. The CDR3 bases are TGTGCCAGCAGTATGTCAGGACCTTTCTCCGGGGAGCTGTTTTTT. The chain employs TRBV12-3 or TRBV12-4 and TRBJ2-2; D gene uncertain. The V and J ends lost 5 bases and 6 bases respectively, with 16 bases between them. The CDR3 spans 15 residues.

This clonotype occurred many times. The genes are TRBV12-3 or TRBV12-4 and TRBJ2-5, with 9 bases that match TRBD2. V was pared by 3 bases and J by 4 bases, with 21 bases of the junction left unmatched. The CDR3 is 20 amino acids. The CDR3 DNA reads as TGTGCCAGCAGTTTTAAATACCGGGACTTTAGAGCGGGAGGCGCAGAGACCCAGTACTTC. Translating gives CASSFKYRDFRAGGAETQYF.

The V call is TRBV4-1, the J call TRBJ1-4; the match to TRBD1 covers 7 bases. The CDR3 extends over 14 amino acids. The V gene's germline CDR1 is MGHRA and CDR2 YSYEKL. Trimming cost V 1 base and J 8 bases; bases outside gene matches: 4. CDR3 DNA: TGCGCCAGCAGCCAAGTTCAGGGGGGCGAAAAACTGTTTTTT. Amino acids: CASSQVQGGEKLFF.

This clonotype was counted only a few times. This chain links TRBV6-5 with TRBJ2-3; 12 bases line up with TRBD2. CDR1 is MNHEY, CDR2 SVGAGI, per germline. Trimming took 0 bases from V and 4 from J; bases not matched to a gene: 5. This CDR3 has 17 residues. For the CDR3, the DNA is TGTGCCAGCAGTTACTCCGCTAGCGGGGGGGCGGCAGATACGCAGTATTTT. Translation: CASSYSASGGAADTQYF.

This chain links TRBV6-1 with TRBJ1-1; D is possibly TRBD1 (5 bases). There are 13 residues in the CDR3. The germline gives CDR1 MNHNS, CDR2 SASEGT. V gave up 7 bases and J gave up 5 bases, with 14 bases separating them. Written as DNA, the CDR3 is TGTGCCAGCAACTCCGGGGGGGGAACTGAAGCTTTCTTT. Its protein is CASNSGGGTEAFF.

This clonotype has only a few counts. The chain employs TRBV2 and TRBJ2-7; 12 nucleotides match TRBD2. The CDR3 spans 14 residues. V lost 8 bases, J lost 5 bases, and 7 bases stayed unmatched. Germline V gene lookup returns CDR1 SNHLY and CDR2 FYNNEI. CDR3 nucleotides: TGTGCCAGCGGGCATACTAGCGGGGGGCACGAGCAGTACGTC. This codes for CASGHTSGGHEQYV.